This T cell receptor beta chain was documented in a study of vaccination and CD4 T cells after COVID-19. Across the study: Post-COVID samples had a sampling time that fell a median around 93 days after diagnosis (range 35 to 161). General observations from the study: Analysis of convalescent patients found that 304 of 307 vaccine-specific clones were spike mono-reactive.

Comment on this clonotype: Its antigen remains unknown.

TCRdb used MiXCR to reprocess the PCR reads, holding one entry per CDR3 protein. The table lists about 20,000 distinct CDR3 sequences, roughly two thirds of them singletons, with around 1.1% in the top ten. The source material was CD4+ T cells from blood, sampled after SARS-CoV-2 vaccination. The TCR sequence derives from a human donor who had recovered from COVID-19.

The CDR3 DNA follows: TGTGCCAGCAGAGTGGACAGGGTCGCTGAAGCTTTCTTT. Translation: CASRVDRVAEAFF. V gene TRBV6-1 combines with J gene TRBJ1-1; 8 nucleotides align to TRBD1. V trimming: 6 bases; J trimming: 6 bases; junction bases outside the gene matches: 6. Germline values: CDR1 MNHNS, CDR2 SASEGT. The CDR3 has 13 amino acids.